This T cell receptor beta chain was sequenced for a study of naive and memory T cell subsets. Per germline, CDR1 SNHLY and CDR2 FYNNEI. Trimming left V 6 bases short and J 6 bases short, with 18 bases between. This CDR3 is 14 amino acids long. The study's findings and limits: Far more TCRs reportedly came from tuberculin skin test site biopsies. Tuberculin site TCR excess was interpreted as type IV hypersensitivity infiltration.

Amplification of ligated cDNA took four PCR rounds with SP2 and nested alpha and beta constant primers. TCRdb recomputed calls from the UMI-ligation and nested PCR reads with MiXCR, one row per CDR3 protein. Among approximately 22,000 distinct CDR3 sequences, 6% were seen once, and the ten largest hold roughly 6.1%. Note on this clonotype: As yet, its antigen is unknown.

Treatment indicated: skin biopsy from PPD injection site in Mantoux-positive individual. The library had UMIs added by 3' ligation of an oligonucleotide to TCR cDNA. This specimen was skin, taken from a tuberculin skin test site. The source is an adult in good health. The chain has TRBV2 and TRBJ2-7; D is perhaps TRBD2 (6 bases). The CDR3 sequence is CASRLLIGGSEQYF. CDR3 nucleotides: TGTGCCAGCAGACTACTTATTGGGGGGAGCGAGCAGTACTTC.